This TCR beta chain was profiled in a study of cytomegalovirus exposure and HLA in healthy donors. Findings and limits, study-wide: Most CMV-associated TCR beta chains were later found to appear HLA-restricted.

PCR used 60 Vbeta primers and 13 Jbeta primers. Sequencing used immunoSEQ multiplex PCR; TCRdb keeps in-frame clones, though not all of them. This table holds over 120,000 clones, around four fifths found once. V gave up 7 bases and J gave up 1 base, with 10 bases separating them. CDR1 is MDHEN, CDR2 SYDVKM, per germline. The CDR3 totals 13 residues. Points on this clone: Its cognate antigen is unknown.

Sequencing was carried out using PBMCs. The chain joins TRBV28 to TRBJ1-1; perhaps TRBD1 as D (5 bases). The TCR sequence derives from a female donor in good health and CMV-seronegative. CDR3 amino acids: CASTTTANTEAFF. The CDR3 region has the DNA TGTGCCAGCACCACGACAGCGAACACTGAAGCTTTCTTT.